This record looks at one T cell receptor beta chain sequence and its context. Its antigen is unknown. This sample also contains other DNA sequences that code for the same CDR3. This entry belongs to a study of cytomegalovirus exposure and HLA in healthy donors. PCR primers comprised 60 Vbeta and 13 Jbeta primers. Sequencing used immunoSEQ multiplex PCR; TCRdb keeps in-frame clones, though not all of them. The sample has approximately 69,000 clones, around 70% seen once. Notes on the study in general: Reportedly, diagnosis of cytomegalovirus status by the classifier showed high specificity and sensitivity. The dataset shows that most TCR sequences were rare, while some public TCRs occurred in many donors.

CDR1 and CDR2 from the germline V gene are KGHSH and LQKENI. The CDR3 runs to 14 residues. V lost 4 bases, J lost 1 base, and 1 base stayed unmatched. The clonotype originates from a man in his forties or fifties in good health and CMV-seropositive. This chain joins TRBV18 and TRBJ1-1; 9 positions agree with TRBD1. Sequenced: PBMCs. CDR3 residues: CASSLGQGNTEAFF. The CDR3 nucleotides are TGTGCCAGCTCACTGGGACAGGGGAACACTGAAGCTTTCTTT.